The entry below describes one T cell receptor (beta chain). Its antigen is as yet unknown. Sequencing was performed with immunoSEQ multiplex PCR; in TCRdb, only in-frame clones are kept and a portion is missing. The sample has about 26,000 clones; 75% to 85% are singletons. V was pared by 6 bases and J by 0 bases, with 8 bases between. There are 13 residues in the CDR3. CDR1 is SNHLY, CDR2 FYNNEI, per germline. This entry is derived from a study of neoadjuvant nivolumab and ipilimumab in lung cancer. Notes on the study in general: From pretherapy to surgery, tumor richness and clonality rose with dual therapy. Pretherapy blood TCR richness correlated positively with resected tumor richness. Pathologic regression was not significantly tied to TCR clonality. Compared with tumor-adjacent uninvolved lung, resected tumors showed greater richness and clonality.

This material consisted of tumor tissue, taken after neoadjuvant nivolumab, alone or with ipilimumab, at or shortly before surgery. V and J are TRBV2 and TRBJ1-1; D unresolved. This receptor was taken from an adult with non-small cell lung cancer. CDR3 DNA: TGTGCCAGCAGGGGGAGATTGAACACTGAAGCTTTCTTT. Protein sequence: CASRGRLNTEAFF.